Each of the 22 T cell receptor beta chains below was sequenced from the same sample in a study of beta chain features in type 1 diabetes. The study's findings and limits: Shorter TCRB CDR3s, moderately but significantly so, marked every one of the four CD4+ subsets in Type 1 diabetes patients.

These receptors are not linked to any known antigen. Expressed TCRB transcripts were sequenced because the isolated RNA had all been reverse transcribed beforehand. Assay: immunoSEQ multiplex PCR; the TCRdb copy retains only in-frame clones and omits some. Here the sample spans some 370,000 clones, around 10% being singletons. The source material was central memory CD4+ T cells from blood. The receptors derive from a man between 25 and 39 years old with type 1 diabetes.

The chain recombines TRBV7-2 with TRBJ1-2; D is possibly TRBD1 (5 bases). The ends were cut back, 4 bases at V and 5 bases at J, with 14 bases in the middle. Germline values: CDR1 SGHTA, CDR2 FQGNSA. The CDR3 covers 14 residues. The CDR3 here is CASSSGSGGYGYTF. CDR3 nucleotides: TGTGCCAGCAGCTCAGGATCCGGGGGGTATGGCTACACCTTC.

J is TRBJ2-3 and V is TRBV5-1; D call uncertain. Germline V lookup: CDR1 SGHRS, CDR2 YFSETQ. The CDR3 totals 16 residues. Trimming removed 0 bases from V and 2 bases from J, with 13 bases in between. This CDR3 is CASSLAELGYTDTQYF. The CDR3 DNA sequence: TGCGCCAGCAGCTTGGCCGAGTTGGGGTACACAGATACGCAGTATTTT.

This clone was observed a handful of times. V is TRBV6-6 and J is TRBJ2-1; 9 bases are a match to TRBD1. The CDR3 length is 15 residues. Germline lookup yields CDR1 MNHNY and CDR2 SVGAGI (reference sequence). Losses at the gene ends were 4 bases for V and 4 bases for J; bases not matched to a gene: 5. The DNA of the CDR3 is TGTGCCAGCAGTTTACAGGGGGCGGATTACAATGAGCAGTTCTTC. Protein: CASSLQGADYNEQFF.

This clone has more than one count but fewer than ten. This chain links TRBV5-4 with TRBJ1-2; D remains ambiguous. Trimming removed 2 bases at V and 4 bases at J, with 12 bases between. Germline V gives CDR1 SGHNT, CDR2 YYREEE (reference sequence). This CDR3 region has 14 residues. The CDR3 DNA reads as TGTGCCAGCAGCTTTGACTGGGAGGGCTATGGCTACACCTTC. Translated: CASSFDWEGYGYTF.

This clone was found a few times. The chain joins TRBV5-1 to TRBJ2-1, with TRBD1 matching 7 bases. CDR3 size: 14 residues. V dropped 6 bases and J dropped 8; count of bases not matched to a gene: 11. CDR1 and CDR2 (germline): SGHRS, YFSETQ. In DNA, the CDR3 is TGCGCCAGCACCTCCGACAGGGCTGGCTATGAGCAGTTCTTC. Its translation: CASTSDRAGYEQFF.

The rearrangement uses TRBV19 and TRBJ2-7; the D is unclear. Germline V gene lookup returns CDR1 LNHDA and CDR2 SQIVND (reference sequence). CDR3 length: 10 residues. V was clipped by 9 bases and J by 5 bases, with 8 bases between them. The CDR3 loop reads CARGIHEQYF. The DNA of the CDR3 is TGTGCCAGGGGGATCCACGAGCAGTACTTC.

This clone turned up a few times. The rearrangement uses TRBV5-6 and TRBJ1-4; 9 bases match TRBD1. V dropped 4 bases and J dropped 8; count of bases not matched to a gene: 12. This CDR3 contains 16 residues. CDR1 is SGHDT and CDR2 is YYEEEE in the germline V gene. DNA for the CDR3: TGTGCCAGCAGCGCAAACCCCGGGACAGGGATCGAAAAACTGTTTTTT. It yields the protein CASSANPGTGIEKLFF.

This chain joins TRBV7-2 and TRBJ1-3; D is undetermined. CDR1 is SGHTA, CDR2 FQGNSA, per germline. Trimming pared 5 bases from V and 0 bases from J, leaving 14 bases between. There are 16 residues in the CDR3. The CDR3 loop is CASSPRWETSGNTIYF. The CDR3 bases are TGTGCCAGCAGCCCCCGGTGGGAGACCTCTGGAAACACCATATATTTT.

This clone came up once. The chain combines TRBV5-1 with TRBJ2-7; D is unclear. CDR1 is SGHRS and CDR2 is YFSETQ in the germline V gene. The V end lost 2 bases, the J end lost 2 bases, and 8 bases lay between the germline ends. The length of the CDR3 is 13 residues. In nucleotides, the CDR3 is TGCGCCAGCAGCTTTTCGGGTACCTACGAGCAGTACTTC. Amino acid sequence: CASSFSGTYEQYF.

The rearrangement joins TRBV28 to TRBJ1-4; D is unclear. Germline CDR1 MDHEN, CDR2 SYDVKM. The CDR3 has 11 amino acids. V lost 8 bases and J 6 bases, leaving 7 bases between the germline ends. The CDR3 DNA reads TGTGCCAGCGGGCGGGATGAAAAACTGTTTTTT. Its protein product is CASGRDEKLFF.

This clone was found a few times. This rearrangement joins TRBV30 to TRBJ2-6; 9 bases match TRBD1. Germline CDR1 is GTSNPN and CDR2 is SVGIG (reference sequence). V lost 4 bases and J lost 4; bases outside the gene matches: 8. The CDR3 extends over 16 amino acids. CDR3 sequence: CAWNRDRVAGANVLTF. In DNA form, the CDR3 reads TGTGCCTGGAATCGGGACAGGGTTGCAGGGGCCAACGTCCTGACTTTC.

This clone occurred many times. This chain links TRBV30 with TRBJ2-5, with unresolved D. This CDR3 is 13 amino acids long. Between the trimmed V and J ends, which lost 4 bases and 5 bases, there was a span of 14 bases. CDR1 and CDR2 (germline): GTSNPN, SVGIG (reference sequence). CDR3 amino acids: CAWIRPEGETQYF. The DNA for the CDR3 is TGTGCCTGGATTAGGCCTGAAGGGGAGACCCAGTACTTC.

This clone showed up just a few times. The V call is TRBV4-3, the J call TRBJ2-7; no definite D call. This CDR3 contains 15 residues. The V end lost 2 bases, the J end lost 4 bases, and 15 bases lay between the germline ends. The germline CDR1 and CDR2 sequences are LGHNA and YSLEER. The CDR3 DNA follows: TGCGCCAGCAGCCAAACCACGGGCACCGTATACGAGCAGTACTTC. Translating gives CASSQTTGTVYEQYF.

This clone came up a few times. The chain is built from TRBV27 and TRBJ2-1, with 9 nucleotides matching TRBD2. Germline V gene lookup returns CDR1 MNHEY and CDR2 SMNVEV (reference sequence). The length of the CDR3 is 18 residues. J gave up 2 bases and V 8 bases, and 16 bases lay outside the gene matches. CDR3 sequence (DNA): TGTGCCAGCGATCCAGACCCGTACGCGGGAGGGGCCTACAATGAGCAGTTCTTC. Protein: CASDPDPYAGGAYNEQFF.

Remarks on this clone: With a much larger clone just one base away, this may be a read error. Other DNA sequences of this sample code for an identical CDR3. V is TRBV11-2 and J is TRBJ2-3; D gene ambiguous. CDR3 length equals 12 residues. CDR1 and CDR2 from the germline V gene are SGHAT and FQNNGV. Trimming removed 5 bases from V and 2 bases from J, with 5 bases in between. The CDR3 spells CASSPYTDTQYF. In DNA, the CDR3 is TGTGCCAGCAGCCCCTACACAGATACGCAGTATTTT.

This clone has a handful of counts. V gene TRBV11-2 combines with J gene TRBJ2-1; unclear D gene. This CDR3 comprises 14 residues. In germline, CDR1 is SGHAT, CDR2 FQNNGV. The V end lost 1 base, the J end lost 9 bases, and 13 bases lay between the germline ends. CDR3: CASSLGIRTGEQFF. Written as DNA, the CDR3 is TGTGCCAGCAGCTTAGGGATCAGAACCGGTGAGCAGTTCTTC.

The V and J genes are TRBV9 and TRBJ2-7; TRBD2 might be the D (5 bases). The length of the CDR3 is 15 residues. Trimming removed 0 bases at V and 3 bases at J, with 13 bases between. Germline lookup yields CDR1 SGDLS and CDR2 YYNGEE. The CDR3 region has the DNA TGTGCCAGCAGCGTAGGACCCCTAAGCGGCTACGAGCAGTACTTC. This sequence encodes CASSVGPLSGYEQYF.

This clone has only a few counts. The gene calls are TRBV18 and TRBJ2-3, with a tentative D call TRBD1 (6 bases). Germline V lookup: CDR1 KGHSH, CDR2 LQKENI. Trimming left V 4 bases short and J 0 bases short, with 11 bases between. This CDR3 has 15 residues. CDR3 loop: CASSQATGSTDTQYF. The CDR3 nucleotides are TGTGCCAGCTCACAGGCTACAGGGAGCACAGATACGCAGTATTTT.

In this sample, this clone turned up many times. CDR3 DNA sequence: TGTGCCACCAGCAGAGTCGAGGGTGGCTACACCTTC. This translates into CATSRVEGGYTF. The V call is TRBV15, the J call TRBJ1-2; the D is unclear. The germline gives CDR1 LNHNV, CDR2 YYDKDF (reference sequence). The length of the CDR3 is 12 residues. With 1 base removed from V and 7 bases from J, the gap between germline ends came to 7 bases. The whole variable domain, remainder taken from reference TRBV15 and TRBJ1-2, is DAMVIQNPRYQVTQFGKPVTLSCSQTLNHNVMYWYQQKSSQAPKLLFHYYDKDFNNEADTPDNFQSRRPNTSFCFLDIRSPGLGDTAMYLCATSRVEGGYTFGSGTRLTVV.

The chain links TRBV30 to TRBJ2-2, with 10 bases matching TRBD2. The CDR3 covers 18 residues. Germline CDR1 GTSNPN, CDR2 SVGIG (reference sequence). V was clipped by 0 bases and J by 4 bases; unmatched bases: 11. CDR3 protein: CAWSVIPPSGSGTGELFF. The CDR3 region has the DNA TGTGCCTGGAGTGTAATTCCCCCTAGCGGGAGCGGCACCGGGGAGCTGTTTTTT.

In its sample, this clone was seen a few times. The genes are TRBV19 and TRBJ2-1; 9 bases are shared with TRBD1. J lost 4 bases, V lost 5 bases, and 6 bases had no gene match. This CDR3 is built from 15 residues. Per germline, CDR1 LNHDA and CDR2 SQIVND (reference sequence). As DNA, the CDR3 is TGTGCCAGTAGTGTACAGGGGGCCTCTTACAATGAGCAGTTCTTC. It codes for CASSVQGASYNEQFF.

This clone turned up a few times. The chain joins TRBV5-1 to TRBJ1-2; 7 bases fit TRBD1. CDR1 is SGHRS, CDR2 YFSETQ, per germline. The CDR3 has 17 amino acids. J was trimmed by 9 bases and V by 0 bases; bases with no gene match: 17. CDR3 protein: CASSLDALRQGSSRYTF. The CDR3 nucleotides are TGCGCCAGCAGCTTGGACGCACTTAGACAGGGCAGTTCTCGCTACACCTTC.